This TCR beta chain comes out of a study of blood T cell repertoires in COVID-19. At the level of the study: Whether acute or convalescent, the COVID-19 samples came from the United States, Italy and Spain. PBMCs, B-cell-depleted T cells, or T cells provided the cDNA or gDNA that made up the material.

In the study's own analysis: Scientists estimated how many nucleated cells there were by amplifying reference gene primers. Some clones are missing from TCRdb's copy, which holds only in-frame ones; the method was immunoSEQ multiplex PCR. That table supplies the V and J calls and clone size; D and trimming were determined from the DNA. The sample yields 200,000 to 300,000 clones, roughly 88% seen once. Trimming pared 6 bases from V and 0 bases from J, leaving 9 bases between. Per germline, CDR1 KGHSH and CDR2 LQKENI. The length of the CDR3 is 13 residues. Regarding this clone: Other DNA sequences in the same sample also yield this CDR3.

The sample consisted of peripheral blood. The chain has TRBV18 and TRBJ2-7; the D gene is possibly TRBD1 (5 bases). The clonotype was recovered from a man aged 80 or over with acute or convalescent COVID-19. CDR3 coding DNA: TGTGCCAGCTCCCCCGACAGCTCCTACGAGCAGTACTTC. Amino acid sequence: CASSPDSSYEQYF. The full variable domain, in which reference TRBV18 and TRBJ2-7 provide the parts outside the CDR3, is NAGVMQNPRHLVRRRGQEARLRCSPMKGHSHVYWYRQLPEEGLKFMVYLQKENIIDESGMPKERFSAEFPKEGPSILRIQQVVRGDSAAYFCASSPDSSYEQYFGPGTRLTVT.